A single T cell receptor beta chain is shown here with its context. Antigen: not known. Researchers isolated total RNA from whole blood without sorting T cells. This entry belongs to a study of monozygotic twins with inflammatory bowel disease. The CDR3 totals 15 residues. Germline-derived CDR1 and CDR2 are DFQATT and SNEGSKA (reference sequence). From the 5' RACE reads, TCRdb lists one entry per CDR3 protein and no DNA. Here the sample table reports some 170,000 distinct CDR3 sequences. General study results and limits: IBD patients share fewer clonotypes with other people than healthy twins do, especially with disease activity. There were differing immunosuppressive treatments, which may have added variability to patient repertoires.

This sequence joins TRBV20-1 and TRBJ1-3. The sequencing input was blood. The TCR sequence derives from a human donor with ulcerative colitis or Crohn's disease, or a healthy co-twin of an affected twin (not recorded which). This chain's CDR3 is CSARDLQGSGNTIYF.